Only a few counts were recorded for the clone carrying this T cell receptor beta chain. Antigen: not known. Since all of the isolated RNA was reverse transcribed, expressed TCRB transcripts were what got sequenced. TCRdb's copy holds only in-frame clones and misses some; the assay was immunoSEQ multiplex PCR. The sample has 350,000 or so clones, roughly a fifth seen once. This record belongs to a study of beta chain features in type 1 diabetes. V shed 0 bases and J shed 3 bases, with 12 bases lying between them. CDR1 is SGHRS, CDR2 YFSETQ, per germline. This CDR3 is 15 amino acids long. Regarding the study as a whole: TCRB CDR3 length was moderately but significantly reduced in all four CD4+ subsets of Type 1 diabetes patients.

The sequence came from a woman aged 18-35 years in good health. This chain uses TRBV5-1 with TRBJ1-1; D remains ambiguous. Sequencing was performed on naive CD4+ T cells from blood. The CDR3: CASSLGSSPDTEAFF. CDR3 coding DNA: TGCGCCAGCAGCTTGGGAAGTTCCCCGGACACTGAAGCTTTCTTT.